The 14 T cell receptor beta chains below come from one sample, sequenced in a study of cytomegalovirus exposure and HLA in healthy donors (dated by TCRdb to the late 2010s). The library relied on the immunoSEQ multiplex PCR assay. TCRdb stores this immuneACCESS table with in-frame sequences only. Part of the clones is absent; in the studies checked, under half of the shortfall reflects unresolved V genes, and no reason is known for the rest. This sample gives about 160,000 clones in total; about 95% of them show up just once. The ten largest clones represent roughly 1% of the sample. Material: PBMCs. Receptor source: a woman younger than 30 in good health and CMV-seronegative.

The gene calls are TRBV5-4 and TRBJ1-1; TRBD1 matches at 7 bases. The V and J ends lost 0 bases and 5 bases, in that order; junction bases with no gene match: 4. CDR1 is SGHNT and CDR2 is YYREEE in the germline V gene (reference sequence). The CDR3 contains 14 residues. The CDR3 nucleotides are TGTGCCAGCAGCTTGGGCCAGGGGGGAACTGAAGCTTTCTTT. Protein sequence: CASSLGQGGTEAFF.

This clone was counted a single time. This chain links TRBV7-2 with TRBJ1-6, with D maybe TRBD1 (5 bases). Per germline, CDR1 SGHTA and CDR2 FQGNSA. The V and J ends lost 1 base and 7 bases respectively, with 8 bases between them. The CDR3 sequence is 14 residues long. This chain's CDR3 is CASSLVGGNSPLHF. DNA for the CDR3: TGTGCCAGCAGCTTAGTTGGGGGGAATTCACCCCTCCACTTT.

The genes are TRBV6-5 and TRBJ2-1; D may be TRBD2 (7 bases). The V end was cut by 0 bases, the J end by 6 bases, with 12 bases between. Germline V gives CDR1 MNHEY, CDR2 SVGAGI. The CDR3 loop spans 15 amino acids. The chain's CDR3 is CASSYSGGAVNEQFF. Written as DNA, the CDR3 is TGTGCCAGCAGTTACTCGGGGGGGGCCGTCAATGAGCAGTTCTTC.

The chain links TRBV5-1 to TRBJ2-1, with 9 positions matching TRBD2. The germline V gene encodes CDR1 SGHRS and CDR2 YFSETQ. The V gene end was trimmed by 6 bases and the J gene end by 4 bases; junction bases not matched to a gene: 11. The CDR3 runs to 16 residues. The CDR3 sequence: CASKPIAGALYNEQFF. Written as DNA, the CDR3 is TGCGCCAGCAAACCCATAGCGGGGGCCTTATACAATGAGCAGTTCTTC.

The J gene is TRBJ2-7, the V gene TRBV19, with 10 bases that match TRBD2. The CDR3 runs to 14 residues. The trim removed 5 bases at V and 5 bases at J, leaving 6 bases unmatched. Germline V CDR1 and CDR2: LNHDA, SQIVND (reference sequence). The CDR3 here is CASSFSGGLNEQYF. The DNA for the CDR3 is TGTGCCAGTAGTTTTAGCGGGGGGTTGAACGAGCAGTACTTC.

The chain employs TRBV7-9 and TRBJ2-5, with a possible D match to TRBD2 (6 bases). Trimming took 3 bases from V and 5 from J, leaving 13 bases between them. The CDR3 contains 14 residues. The germline gives CDR1 SEHNR, CDR2 FQNEAQ (reference sequence). The CDR3 DNA sequence: TGTGCCAGCAGCTTGGCGACCCGGGGGGAGACCCAGTACTTC. The encoded protein is CASSLATRGETQYF.

The chain employs TRBV5-1 and TRBJ1-2; D gene uncertain. Between the trimmed V and J ends, which lost 0 bases and 3 bases, there was a span of 9 bases. The CDR3 has 14 residues. Looked up from germline, CDR1 is SGHRS and CDR2 is YFSETQ. CDR3 nucleotide sequence: TGCGCCAGCAGCTTGGTGAGCGATTACTATGGCTACACCTTC. It is translated as CASSLVSDYYGYTF. Looking up the rest from reference TRBV5-1 and TRBJ1-2 gives the full variable domain: KAGVTQTPRYLIKTRGQQVTLSCSPISGHRSVSWYQQTPGQGLQFLFEYFSETQRNKGNFPGRFSGRQFSNSRSEMNVSTLELGDSALYLCASSLVSDYYGYTFGSGTRLTVV.

The CDR3 nucleotides read TGTGCCAGCAGTTATTCCGGGACAGGGGGCACTGAAGCTTTCTTT. This encodes CASSYSGTGGTEAFF. This chain joins TRBV7-9 and TRBJ1-1; 11 bases map to TRBD1. Germline values: CDR1 SEHNR, CDR2 FQNEAQ (reference sequence). J was trimmed by 4 bases and V by 6 bases; bases with no gene match: 7. The CDR3 consists of 15 residues.

This sequence joins TRBV15 and TRBJ2-5; D uncertain. The CDR3 is 11 amino acids. Trimming shortened V by 2 bases and J by 5 bases, and 3 bases separated the two germline ends. Germline V CDR1 and CDR2: LNHNV, YYDKDF (reference sequence). CDR3 region: CATSRRETQYF. The CDR3 coding sequence is TGTGCCACCAGCAGACGTGAGACCCAGTACTTC.

V gene TRBV27 combines with J gene TRBJ2-5; D is unclear. V lost 5 bases and J lost 3, with 10 bases in between. Germline CDR1 is MNHEY and CDR2 is SMNVEV (reference sequence). This CDR3 has 13 amino acids. This CDR3 is CASSPRAKETQYF. The CDR3 nucleotides are TGTGCCAGCAGTCCAAGAGCCAAAGAGACCCAGTACTTC.

The rearrangement uses TRBV19 and TRBJ1-6; TRBD1 agrees at 8 bases. The CDR3 has 17 amino acids. V dropped 3 bases and J dropped 5; count of bases not matched to a gene: 9. The germline V gene has CDR1 LNHDA and CDR2 SQIVND (reference sequence). The CDR3 loop reads CASSMHWRQGNNSPLHF. As DNA, the CDR3 is TGTGCCAGTAGTATGCATTGGCGACAGGGGAATAATTCACCCCTCCACTTT.

The chain is built from TRBV6-6 and TRBJ1-1; no definite D call. The V and J ends lost 7 bases and 4 bases respectively, with 16 bases between them. The CDR3 covers 14 residues. The V gene's germline CDR1 is MNHNY and CDR2 SVGAGI (reference sequence). This chain's CDR3 is CASTYPDSGTEAFF. The CDR3 DNA reads TGTGCCAGCACCTACCCCGATTCGGGCACTGAAGCTTTCTTT.

The CDR3 coding sequence is TGTGCCAGCAGCGTAGCTGTACAGGGGGTGAGCTCTGGGGCCAACGTCCTGACTTTC. Its protein is CASSVAVQGVSSGANVLTF. V is TRBV9 and J is TRBJ2-6; 8 nucleotides match TRBD1. The CDR3 is 19 residues long. The junction had 8 bases not matched to a gene; V was cut back by 0 bases and J by 0 bases. Looked up from germline, CDR1 is SGDLS and CDR2 is YYNGEE.

The chain uses TRBV9 and TRBJ1-6, with 7 bases aligning to TRBD1. With 3 bases clipped from V and 4 bases from J, the junction kept 1 base outside the gene matches. Germline V gene data show CDR1 as SGDLS and CDR2 as YYNGEE. The CDR3 length is 14 residues. CDR3 coding DNA: TGTGCCAGCAGCGCGGGACAGTATAATTCACCCCTCCACTTT. Protein product: CASSAGQYNSPLHF.